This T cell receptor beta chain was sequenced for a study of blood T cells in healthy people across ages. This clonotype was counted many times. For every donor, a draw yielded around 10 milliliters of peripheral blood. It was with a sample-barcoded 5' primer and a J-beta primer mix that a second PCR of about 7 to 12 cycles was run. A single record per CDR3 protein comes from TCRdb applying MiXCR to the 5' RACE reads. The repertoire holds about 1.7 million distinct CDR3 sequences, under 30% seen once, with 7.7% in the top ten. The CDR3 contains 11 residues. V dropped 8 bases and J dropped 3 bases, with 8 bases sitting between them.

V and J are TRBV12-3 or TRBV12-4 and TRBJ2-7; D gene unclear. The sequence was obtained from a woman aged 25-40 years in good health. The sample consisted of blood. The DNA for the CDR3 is TGTGCCAGCGGCCGTTTCTACGAGCAGTACTTC. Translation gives CASGRFYEQYF.